Here is one TCR beta chain with its context. This clonotype was counted at least ten times. Its cognate antigen has yet to be identified. No base quality values were provided; no much bigger clone lies one nucleotide off. V was cut back by 3 bases and J by 1 base, leaving a gap of 16 bases between them. The CDR3 starts with the cysteine, ends with the phenylalanine, and has 16 residues. Left in the record is the CDR3 DNA by itself, 48 bases read in frame from the first base. As encoded in the germline V gene (reference sequence), CDR1 is SGHKS while CDR2 is YYEKEE. This sample stems from a study of prognosis after radiotherapy for stage I lung cancer (dated by TCRdb to the early 2020s). Notes on the research overall: Between early 2018 and January 2019, nineteen stage I NSCLC patients were enrolled in Nanjing, China. Patients with newly diagnosed primary stage I lung tumors numbered more than 11, with about 5 others having oligometastatic NSCLC after surgical resection of the primary tumor. All patients were considered medically inoperable, owing to comorbidities in 11 to 12 and refusal of surgery in about seven. The cohort included under 15 men and several women, with a median age of approximately 76 years and a range of about 50 to 85 years. On tumor histology, approximately 12 patients had adenocarcinoma and about seven had squamous cell carcinoma. Using image-guided IMRT or VMAT, SBRT was delivered in 3 to 5 fractions at a biologically effective dose of at least 100 Gy. In every patient, SBRT was given without any concurrent therapy. Distant metastases were developed by four of the 19 patients after SBRT, at a median of about 7 months, whereas no significant progression was observed in the other 15 patients. Peripheral blood TCR beta repertoires were profiled in stage I NSCLC patients before and after stereotactic body radiotherapy, and the study then linked these repertoires to distant failure. The study took one blood sample before SBRT and one after SBRT from each of roughly 19 patients and sequenced all 38 samples. What the work shows at the level of the full study, not this receptor alone: All reported P values were unadjusted for multiple comparisons. The small cohort and short follow-up limited the study, so independent validation of the findings is needed. Post-SBRT Shannon entropy and its change from baseline were lower in patients who developed distant metastases; baseline Shannon entropy was not associated with metastases. Differences by metastasis status were reportedly seen in TRBV and TRBJ usage frequencies, involving two V genes at baseline and, after SBRT, 9 or 10 V genes and two J genes. Unique TCR clone counts fell after SBRT (median 10,088 before versus several thousand after; Wilcoxon paired P=0.011). No determination of tumor specificity was made for expanded TCR clones.

A history of other malignancies or of prior chemotherapy or radiotherapy was absent in all patients, and node-negative disease was shown on CT and PET/CT in all patients. At each of two time points, 5.5 to 7 milliliters of peripheral venous blood were collected in EDTA tubes. PBMCs were isolated by Ficoll-Paque Plus density-gradient centrifugation. Samples were stored at -80°C immediately after collection until analysis. Two rounds of multiplex PCR were used to amplify the TCR beta CDR3 region from genomic DNA. The first PCR round used primers specific to each TRBV and TRBJ gene, with sequences filed in Chinese patent CN105087789A. Universal primers were used in the second PCR round. The Roche High Pure PCR Template Preparation Kit was used to extract genomic DNA from the frozen PBMCs. An Illumina HiSeq 3000 was used to sequence the libraries paired-end with 151 bp reads. Concerning the study's data processing: Raw reads lacking the multiplex PCR primer sequences were removed with CutAdapt. Using PEAR, the high-quality paired reads were merged into contigs. TRB V, D and J gene segments were assigned to each contig with MiXCR by alignment to reference sequences. To remove sequencing errors, CDR3 sequences were clustered according to base quality and sequence similarity. Diversity was measured as Shannon entropy normalized by the natural log of productive TCR sequence number. To get clonality, Shannon entropy was divided by the natural log of the number of unique clonotypes, and that result was subtracted from one. Progression-free survival cut-offs for repertoire metrics were chosen using the Youden index of ROC curves, with analyses run in R 3.5.3. TCRdb applied fastp at Q25 and MiXCR to the public reads, then kept only in-frame beta chains. Every distinct CDR3 protein forms one entry, paired with its most common genes and DNA. It is TCRdb's table, rather than the study itself, that gives the V and J calls and clone size. In all, the sample holds about 16,000 distinct CDR3 sequences, and roughly 45% of those were seen once. The ten top clones hold about 45% of the sample.

This specimen consisted of PBMCs, obtained before or after stereotactic body radiation therapy (not recorded which). This sequence was found in a donor at least 50 years old with non-small cell lung cancer. The chain joins TRBV5-5 to TRBJ1-2, with the identity of the D gene unclear. The base sequence is TGTGCCAGCAGCTCGGGCGATTGGGCCGGTAACTATGGCTACACCTTC. Its translation reads: CASSSGDWAGNYGYTF.